The 28 T cell receptor beta chains listed next were all sequenced from one sample in a study of T cell clones after liver transplantation. The assay was immunoSEQ multiplex PCR, and TCRdb's table has in-frame clones only and misses some. The sample has 85,000 to 110,000 clones, about 80% seen once. The sequenced sample was CD4+ T cells from blood, obtained approximately 45 months after liver transplant. Receptors originate from a human patient who received a liver transplant. Certain T cells may be donor cells from the graft.

This clone was seen a few times. The chain recombines TRBV18 with TRBJ1-1, with 7 bases identical to TRBD1. The ends lost 4 bases at V and 2 bases at J; junction bases unmatched: 4. The CDR3 contains 14 residues. The germline CDR1 and CDR2 sequences are KGHSH and LQKENI. This chain's CDR3 is CASSLRDSNTEAFF. The CDR3 DNA reads TGTGCCAGCTCACTCCGGGACAGTAACACTGAAGCTTTCTTT.

The V gene is TRBV21-1, the J gene TRBJ1-5; TRBD1 is the table's D call, not checked against the DNA. TRBV21-1 constitutes a pseudogene. The CDR3 totals 19 residues. CDR3: CASSKGSLKSDRGHQPQHF. The DNA of the CDR3 is TGTGCCAGCAGCAAAGGTTCCCTCAAGTCGGACAGGGGACACCAGCCCCAGCATTTT.

J is TRBJ2-5 and V is TRBV7-7; maybe TRBD2 (5 bases). Trimming left V 1 base short and J 1 base short, with 10 bases between. This CDR3 is built from 15 residues. Germline V CDR1 and CDR2: SSHAT, FNYEAQ (reference sequence). The CDR3 region has the DNA TGTGCCAGCAGCTTAGGGACTGCCTCCCAAGAGACCCAGTACTTC. It translates to CASSLGTASQETQYF.

This clone was detected only once. CDR3 DNA: TGTGCCAGCGGGGTGACGAACACTGAAGCTTTCTTT. This translates into CASGVTNTEAFF. The chain combines TRBV4-2 with TRBJ1-1; no reliable D call. Germline V lookup: CDR1 LGHNA, CDR2 YNFKEQ. Trimming removed 8 bases at V and 1 base at J, with 8 bases between. There are 12 residues in the CDR3.

This chain joins TRBV28 and TRBJ2-7; D ambiguous. Germline V gives CDR1 MDHEN, CDR2 SYDVKM. The CDR3 totals 14 residues. Trimming took off 6 bases at V and 0 bases at J, with 12 bases between the two ends. DNA of the CDR3: TGTGCCAGCAGACGCCACCAAAGCTCCTACGAGCAGTACTTC. Its protein product is CASRRHQSSYEQYF.

CDR3 loop: CASSPGRYGYTF. CDR3 coding DNA: TGTGCCAGCAGCCCAGGCCGTTATGGCTACACCTTC. This sequence joins TRBV7-9 and TRBJ1-2; no definite D call. The CDR3 consists of 12 residues. Trimming shortened V by 5 bases and J by 5 bases, and 9 bases separated the two germline ends. Germline V gives CDR1 SEHNR, CDR2 FQNEAQ (reference sequence). Full variable domain (remainder filled in from reference TRBV7-9 and TRBJ1-2): DTGVSQNPRHKITKRGQNVTFRCDPISEHNRLYWYRQTLGQGPEFLTYFQNEAQLEKSRLLSDRFSAERPKGSFSTLEIQRTEQGDSAMYLCASSPGRYGYTFGSGTRLTVV.

V is TRBV30 and J is TRBJ1-2, with a possible D match to TRBD1 (5 bases). Germline lookup yields CDR1 GTSNPN and CDR2 SVGIG (reference sequence). There are 10 residues in the CDR3. The V end lost 5 bases, the J end lost 8 bases, and 9 bases lay between the germline ends. The CDR3, as DNA: TGTGCCTGGGGACATATAGGCTACACCTTC. Protein product: CAWGHIGYTF.

This clone was recorded a few times. The V gene is TRBV9, the J gene TRBJ1-2, with D unresolved. CDR1 is SGDLS, CDR2 YYNGEE, per germline. The ends were cut back, 2 bases at V and 4 bases at J, with 12 bases in the middle. The CDR3 extends over 14 amino acids. CDR3 in amino acids: CASSVDVGSYGYTF. CDR3 nucleotide sequence: TGTGCCAGCAGCGTCGACGTCGGGTCCTATGGCTACACCTTC.

The rearrangement uses TRBV7-6 and TRBJ2-7, with TRBD1 matching 12 bases. The length of the CDR3 is 18 residues. The trim removed 2 bases at V and 5 bases at J, leaving 13 bases unmatched. Germline lookup yields CDR1 SGHVS and CDR2 FNYEAQ. CDR3 protein: CASSLNSMGTGGHHEQYF. CDR3 DNA: TGTGCCAGCAGCTTAAATAGTATGGGGACAGGGGGCCATCACGAGCAGTACTTC.

This clone has a single count. The chain uses TRBV5-4 and TRBJ2-5; the D gene is possibly TRBD1 (6 bases). This CDR3 comprises 17 residues. The V gene's germline CDR1 is SGHNT and CDR2 YYREEE (reference sequence). V was clipped by 2 bases and J by 5 bases, with 22 bases between them. The CDR3 loop is CASSFTGMVGSLETQYF. As DNA, the CDR3 is TGTGCCAGCAGCTTTACAGGGATGGTCGGGTCGTTGGAGACCCAGTACTTC. The variable domain in full, completed from reference TRBV5-4 and TRBJ2-5, reads ETGVTQSPTHLIKTRGQQVTLRCSSQSGHNTVSWYQQALGQGPQFIFQYYREEENGRGNFPPRFSGLQFPNYSSELNVNALELDDSALYLCASSFTGMVGSLETQYFGPGTRLLVL.

The chain employs TRBV27 and TRBJ2-1, with a possible D match to TRBD1 (5 bases). The CDR3 spans 13 residues. CDR1 and CDR2 (germline): MNHEY, SMNVEV (reference sequence). V was cut by 2 bases and J by 8 bases, with 10 bases left in between. This CDR3 reads CASSLPWGDEQFF. As DNA, the CDR3 is TGTGCCAGCAGTTTACCATGGGGCGATGAGCAGTTCTTC.

This chain links TRBV20-1 with TRBJ2-3; no definite D call. Germline-derived CDR1 and CDR2 are DFQATT and SNEGSKA (reference sequence). The V end was cut by 5 bases, the J end by 3 bases, with 6 bases between. This CDR3 is built from 11 residues. The CDR3 loop reads CSAQATDTQYF. CDR3 DNA sequence: TGCAGTGCTCAAGCGACAGATACGCAGTATTTT.

The V gene is TRBV5-1, the J gene TRBJ2-5; tentatively, D is TRBD1 (6 bases). CDR1 is SGHRS and CDR2 is YFSETQ in the germline V gene. The CDR3 length is 14 residues. V was cut by 1 base and J by 2 bases, with 9 bases left in between. The CDR3 here is CASSLRTEQETQYF. The DNA of the CDR3 is TGCGCCAGCAGCTTGAGGACAGAGCAAGAGACCCAGTACTTC.

Details on this clone: One end of the junction varies from germline; a read error may be responsible. The CDR3 reads CASSLLLGQATQYF. CDR3 DNA sequence: TGTGCCAGCAGCTTGCTCCTGGGACAAGCGACCCAGTACTTC. The chain has TRBV5-4 and TRBJ2-5; perhaps TRBD1 as D (6 bases). In germline, CDR1 is SGHNT, CDR2 YYREEE (reference sequence). The CDR3 totals 14 residues.

J is TRBJ1-3 and V is TRBV9; D gene unclear. CDR1 is SGDLS, CDR2 YYNGEE, per germline. The CDR3 runs to 16 residues. V lost 0 bases and J 7 bases, leaving 17 bases between the germline ends. The CDR3 nucleotides read TGTGCCAGCAGCGTAGGTTCCGGACGGATTATCAACACCATATATTTT. Translating it yields CASSVGSGRIINTIYF.

The rearrangement uses TRBV5-4 and TRBJ1-2; possible D gene TRBD1, 6 bases. This CDR3 has 11 residues. Per the germline V gene, CDR1 is SGHNT and CDR2 is YYREEE (reference sequence). V gave up 0 bases and J gave up 14 bases, with 11 bases separating them. The DNA of the CDR3 is TGTGCCAGCAGCTTGGGTACAGGGAGGACCTTC. Protein sequence: CASSLGTGRTF.

The chain links TRBV6-4 to TRBJ2-3; maybe TRBD2 (5 bases). CDR1 and CDR2 (germline): MRHNA, SNTAGT. CDR3 length: 13 amino acids. Trimming stripped 4 bases from V and 8 bases from J, with 13 bases between. CDR3 DNA: TGTGCCAGCAGTGCTGAGATCGCGGGTACGCAGTATTTT. This translates into CASSAEIAGTQYF.

V usage is TRBV18 and J usage is TRBJ2-1; tentatively, D is TRBD2 (6 bases). CDR1 KGHSH and CDR2 LQKENI come from the germline V gene. This CDR3 is built from 17 residues. Deletions cut 5 bases from V and 0 bases from J, with 17 bases between. Here the CDR3 DNA reads TGTGCCAGCTCAAAAACTAGCAGTCGGAGCTCCTACAATGAGCAGTTCTTC. It is translated as CASSKTSSRSSYNEQFF.

The chain is built from TRBV7-2 and TRBJ2-4; 7 nucleotides line up with TRBD1. Per the germline V gene, CDR1 is SGHTA and CDR2 is FQGNSA. V gave up 6 bases and J gave up 4 bases; unmatched junction bases: 6. This CDR3 is built from 14 residues. CDR3 bases: TGTGCCAGCAGTGATCGACAGGGTAAAAACATTCAGTACTTC. It codes for CASSDRQGKNIQYF.

CDR3 bases: TGCAGCGTTTCCGGTCCAGATACGCAGTATTTT. It translates to CSVSGPDTQYF. The chain links TRBV29-1 to TRBJ2-3; D unclear. This CDR3 region has 11 residues. The V and J ends lost 5 bases and 4 bases respectively, with 7 bases between them. In germline, CDR1 is SQVTM, CDR2 ANQGSEA.

V is TRBV6-5 and J is TRBJ1-1, with unresolved D. This CDR3 comprises 11 residues. The V end was cut by 5 bases, the J end by 1 base, with 2 bases between. Germline values: CDR1 MNHEY, CDR2 SVGAGI. Written as DNA, the CDR3 is TGTGCCAGCAGTAGGAACACTGAAGCTTTCTTT. Protein sequence: CASSRNTEAFF.

The rearrangement uses TRBV6-5 and TRBJ2-7; 8 positions agree with TRBD2. The germline V gene encodes CDR1 MNHEY and CDR2 SVGAGI. The CDR3 is 15 amino acids. V lost 6 bases to trimming and J lost 1 base; unmatched junction nucleotides: 8. The CDR3 DNA reads TGTGCCAGCAGACCCACTAGCGGAGGTTCCTACGAGCAGTACTTC. This codes for CASRPTSGGSYEQYF.

The CDR3 region is CAWSPREGGREKLFF. In nucleotides, the CDR3 is TGTGCCTGGAGTCCCCGCGAGGGGGGAAGAGAAAAACTGTTTTTT. The rearrangement joins TRBV30 to TRBJ1-4; D may be TRBD1 (6 bases). From germline, CDR1 is GTSNPN and CDR2 SVGIG (reference sequence). The CDR3 has 15 residues. V was shortened by 2 bases and J by 8 bases, with 18 bases between the two germline ends.

A single count supports this clone. The chain links TRBV18 to TRBJ1-2; tentative D call: TRBD1 (5 bases). V was clipped by 1 base and J by 4 bases, with 16 bases between them. The CDR3 length is 16 residues. The germline gives CDR1 KGHSH, CDR2 LQKENI. The CDR3 reads CASSPRKGSPSYGYTF. CDR3 in DNA: TGTGCCAGCTCACCACGTAAGGGGTCCCCCTCCTATGGCTACACCTTC.

This clone was detected only a few times. This chain connects TRBV29-1 to TRBJ1-5, with D maybe TRBD1 (5 bases). This CDR3 is built from 11 residues. V was clipped by 4 bases and J by 11 bases, with 12 bases between them. Germline V gives CDR1 SQVTM, CDR2 ANQGSEA. The CDR3 sequence: CSVGIEGSQHF. The CDR3 DNA reads TGCAGCGTTGGTATAGAGGGGTCCCAGCATTTT.

This clone has just one count. The chain recombines TRBV9 with TRBJ1-1, with unresolved D. The CDR3 totals 14 residues. V was trimmed by 0 bases and J by 0 bases, leaving 6 bases between them. Looked up from germline, CDR1 is SGDLS and CDR2 is YYNGEE. The CDR3 nucleotides read TGTGCCAGCAGCGTAGCGCCTATGAACACTGAAGCTTTCTTT. It codes for CASSVAPMNTEAFF. Drawing the rest from reference TRBV9 and TRBJ1-1, the complete variable domain is DSGVTQTPKHLITATGQRVTLRCSPRSGDLSVYWYQQSLDQGLQFLIQYYNGEERAKGNILERFSAQQFPDLHSELNLSSLELGDSALYFCASSVAPMNTEAFFGQGTRLTVV.

The chain recombines TRBV6-5 with TRBJ2-7; a possible D gene is TRBD1 (5 bases). Trimming shortened V by 5 bases and J by 3 bases, and 11 bases separated the two germline ends. CDR3 size: 13 residues. Germline CDR1 MNHEY, CDR2 SVGAGI. The CDR3, as DNA: TGTGCCAGCAGTGTCCAGGGAATCTACGAGCAGTACTTC. Translation gives CASSVQGIYEQYF.

In DNA, the CDR3 is TGTGCCATCAGTGAAGACCGAAGTTCCGGGCCCCAGCATTTT. Protein product: CAISEDRSSGPQHF. The chain links TRBV10-3 to TRBJ1-5, with D uncertain. The length of the CDR3 is 14 residues. Germline-derived CDR1 and CDR2 are ENHRY and SYGVKD. V shed 3 bases and J shed 9 bases, with 15 bases lying between them.